These T cell receptor beta chains were read from a single sample in a study of regulatory T cells in long-lasting Graves disease. Using its own MiXCR run on the multiplex PCR reads, TCRdb lists one record per CDR3 protein. This sample has 400,000 to 500,000 distinct CDR3 sequences, with less than 25% found just once. This specimen was peripheral blood mononuclear cells (PBMCs), taken when the disease was refractory, from a patient treated with antithyroid drugs. These receptors originate from a female donor with Graves disease. Each CDR3 is given with its conserved first and last residue. A D gene is named only where the DNA matches it firmly. Size tells how often a clone was seen (once, few, many) or the class of an expanded clone, and some rows leave it out.

TRBJ2-2 | TRBD2 | TRBV6-9 | many | TGTGCCAGCAGTTTCCTAGCGGGAGTCACCGGGGAGCTGTTTTTT | CASSFLAGVTGELFF
TRBJ2-7 | - | TRBV5-4 | - | TGTGCCAGCAGCTTGTCTACGGGGATCGGCCACGAGCAGTACTTC | CASSLSTGIGHEQYF
TRBJ2-7 | - | TRBV2 | many | TGTGCCACCCCAGGACCGTTCAGCTCCTACGAGCAGTACTTC | CATPGPFSSYEQYF
TRBJ2-5 | TRBD1 | TRBV7-2 | many | TGTGCCAGCAGCTCCGGGACAGCACAAGAGACCCAGTACTTC | CASSSGTAQETQYF
TRBJ2-1 | TRBD2 | TRBV7-6 | - | TGTGCCAGCAGCCCGACTAGCGGGGCTCCTTACAATGAGCAGTTCTTC | CASSPTSGAPYNEQFF
TRBJ2-2 | - | TRBV2 | many | TGTGCCAGCAGTGAACCCCTAGGGGGACACACCGGGGAGCTGTTTTTT | CASSEPLGGHTGELFF
TRBJ2-7 | TRBD2 | TRBV11-2 | - | TGTGCCAGCAGTATAACTAGCGGGAGTAAAAACGAGCAGTACTTC | CASSITSGSKNEQYF
TRBJ2-5 | - | TRBV7-3 | many | TGTGCCAGCTCACCTGGCCCGCAAGAGACCCAGTACTTC | CASSPGPQETQYF
TRBJ2-7 | TRBD1 | TRBV5-1 | few | TGCGCCAGCAGCGTTACCGGGACAGGGCCTTACGAGCAGTACTTC | CASSVTGTGPYEQYF
TRBJ2-6 | - | TRBV4-3 | few | TGCGCCAGCAGCCAATTTACCGGGGCCAACGTCCTGACTTTC | CASSQFTGANVLTF
TRBJ2-5 | - | TRBV2 | many | TGTGCCAGCAGTGAACAGGGGAATGCAGCGGAGACCCAGTACTTC | CASSEQGNAAETQYF
TRBJ2-2 | TRBD2 | TRBV15 | - | TGTGCCACCAGCAGAGATCTGAGAATAGCGGGAAGGTACACCGGGGAGCTGTTTTTT | CATSRDLRIAGRYTGELFF
TRBJ1-3 | - | TRBV7-7 | - | TGTGCTAGCAGCGCGTCCGAAGGAAACACCATATATTTT | CASSASEGNTIYF
TRBJ2-2 | - | TRBV19 | many | TGTGCCAGTACCATACTAGGCGGAGCCATAACCGGGGAGCTGTTTTTT | CASTILGGAITGELFF
TRBJ1-4 | TRBD1 | TRBV28 | many | TGTGCCAGCAGTCAGACAGGGGGCACCCGCTTTCTTGAAAAACTGTTTTTT | CASSQTGGTRFLEKLFF
TRBJ2-1 | - | TRBV20-1 | - | TGCAGTGCTAGAGATGAGTCCTCAGTGAATGAGCAGTTCTTC | CSARDESSVNEQFF